These T cell receptor beta chains were read from a single sample in a study of blood T cell repertoires in COVID-19. TCRdb's copy holds only in-frame clones and misses some; the assay was immunoSEQ multiplex PCR. The sample holds some 230,000 clones, 80% to 90% seen once. The material sequenced was PBMCs or T cells enriched from blood (not recorded which). These receptor sequences come from a woman under 30 in a cohort exposed to, infected with or recovered from COVID-19 (not recorded which). The CDR3 runs from the conserved cysteine through the conserved F or W. The D gene is left open where the match is weak. Not all rows give a size; the values are once, few, many and, for expanded clones, a class.

V gene: TRBV4-1; D gene: TRBD1; clone size: .; J gene: TRBJ1-5; CDR3 DNA: TGCGCCAGCAGCCAAGACCGAGGGACAGGGCCACGTCAGCCCCAGCATTTT; CDR3 protein: CASSQDRGTGPRQPQHF
V gene: TRBV5-1; D gene: TRBD1; clone size: once; J gene: TRBJ2-1; CDR3 DNA: TGCGCCAGCAGTTCTGGACAGGACAATGAGCAGTTCTTC; CDR3 protein: CASSSGQDNEQFF
V gene: TRBV9; D gene: TRBD2; clone size: many; J gene: TRBJ2-7; CDR3 DNA: TGTGCCAGCAGCGGGGGACTAGCGGGAGGGCAGTACTTC; CDR3 protein: CASSGGLAGGQYF
V gene: TRBV28; D gene: .; clone size: once; J gene: TRBJ1-2; CDR3 DNA: TGTGCCAGCACCCCGGAACTACGGCTACGTAACTATGGCTACACCTTC; CDR3 protein: CASTPELRLRNYGYTF
V gene: TRBV19; D gene: TRBD1; clone size: .; J gene: TRBJ2-1; CDR3 DNA: TGTGCCAGTAGTATAGCATCGGGACAGTTCGATGAGCAGTTCTTC; CDR3 protein: CASSIASGQFDEQFF
V gene: TRBV7-9; D gene: .; clone size: .; J gene: TRBJ1-2; CDR3 DNA: TGTGCCAGCAGCCCCCAAGCAGGGGATGGCTATGGCTACACCTTC; CDR3 protein: CASSPQAGDGYGYTF
V gene: TRBV10-3; D gene: .; clone size: .; J gene: TRBJ2-7; CDR3 DNA: TGTGCCATCAGTCAGACGGAGGCCTACGAGCAGTACTTC; CDR3 protein: CAISQTEAYEQYF
V gene: TRBV5-1; D gene: .; clone size: .; J gene: TRBJ2-3; CDR3 DNA: TGCGCCAGCAGCCTGCTCTTCGGGGGATCCACAGATACGCAGTATTTT; CDR3 protein: CASSLLFGGSTDTQYF
V gene: TRBV7-9; D gene: TRBD2; clone size: once; J gene: TRBJ2-7; CDR3 DNA: TGTGTCAGCAGCTCTCGGGGACTAGAGGTTTACTACGAGCAGTACTTC; CDR3 protein: CVSSSRGLEVYYEQYF
V gene: TRBV19; D gene: .; clone size: .; J gene: TRBJ1-6; CDR3 DNA: TGTGCCAGTAGCCCACGGCGACATAGTTCACCCCTCCACTTT; CDR3 protein: CASSPRRHSSPLHF
V gene: TRBV7-3; D gene: .; clone size: .; J gene: TRBJ2-2; CDR3 DNA: TGTGCCAGCAGCTTAAATACAGGGCCCGGGGAGCTGTTTTTT; CDR3 protein: CASSLNTGPGELFF
V gene: TRBV19; D gene: TRBD1; clone size: .; J gene: TRBJ1-5; CDR3 DNA: TGTGCCAGTAGTACCCCAGGGGCAGGGGGTCAGCCCCAGCATTTT; CDR3 protein: CASSTPGAGGQPQHF
V gene: TRBV10-3; D gene: TRBD2; clone size: .; J gene: TRBJ2-7; CDR3 DNA: TGTGCCATCAGTAATCTAGCGGGAGAGTCCGAGCAGTACTTC; CDR3 protein: CAISNLAGESEQYF
V gene: TRBV4-1; D gene: TRBD2; clone size: .; J gene: TRBJ2-3; CDR3 DNA: TGCGCCAGCAGAGGACTAGCGGGAGAGGGATATACGCAGTATTTT; CDR3 protein: CASRGLAGEGYTQYF
V gene: TRBV7-9; D gene: TRBD1; clone size: .; J gene: TRBJ1-5; CDR3 DNA: TGTGCCAGCAGCTTAGGACAGGGTGATCAGCCCCAGCATTTT; CDR3 protein: CASSLGQGDQPQHF
V gene: TRBV7-3; D gene: .; clone size: .; J gene: TRBJ2-5; CDR3 DNA: TGTGCCAGCAGCTTAAAATCCGGCGGCCAAGAGACCCAGTACTTC; CDR3 protein: CASSLKSGGQETQYF
V gene: TRBV11-2; D gene: TRBD1; clone size: .; J gene: TRBJ1-5; CDR3 DNA: TGTGCCAGCAGCCCTGGGACAGTTCCTGATCAGCCCCAGCATTTT; CDR3 protein: CASSPGTVPDQPQHF
V gene: TRBV7-9; D gene: .; clone size: .; J gene: TRBJ1-6; CDR3 DNA: TGTGCCAGCAGCAAGACAGTTCCAGATTCACCCCTCCACTTT; CDR3 protein: CASSKTVPDSPLHF
V gene: TRBV5-4; D gene: TRBD2; clone size: .; J gene: TRBJ2-7; CDR3 DNA: TGTGCCAGCAGCTTCGGACTAGCGGGAGTTGAGCAGTACTTC; CDR3 protein: CASSFGLAGVEQYF
V gene: TRBV19; D gene: TRBD2; clone size: .; J gene: TRBJ2-1; CDR3 DNA: TGTGCCAGTACAGGACTAGCGGGAGACACCTACAATGAGCAGTTCTTC; CDR3 protein: CASTGLAGDTYNEQFF
V gene: TRBV7-9; D gene: .; clone size: .; J gene: TRBJ1-4; CDR3 DNA: TGTGCCAGCAGCTTAGATTTGGCTGCAGCAACTAATGAAAAACTGTTTTTT; CDR3 protein: CASSLDLAAATNEKLFF
V gene: TRBV5-4; D gene: TRBD1; clone size: .; J gene: TRBJ2-6; CDR3 DNA: TGTGCCAGCAGCCAGCGGACAGGAGATACTGGGGCCAACGTCCTGACTTTC; CDR3 protein: CASSQRTGDTGANVLTF
V gene: TRBV11-2; D gene: .; clone size: .; J gene: TRBJ2-1; CDR3 DNA: TGTGCCAGCAGCTTAGGAGTGTCCCGGGGTAAGTTCTTC; CDR3 protein: CASSLGVSRGKFF
V gene: TRBV7-3; D gene: TRBD1; clone size: .; J gene: TRBJ2-1; CDR3 DNA: TGTGCCAGCAGCTTAAGGGCGCGACGGGACAGGGGGCTGAACAATGAGCAGTTCTTC; CDR3 protein: CASSLRARRDRGLNNEQFF
V gene: TRBV7-3; D gene: TRBD2; clone size: .; J gene: TRBJ2-1; CDR3 DNA: TGTGCCAGCAGCCTACTAGCGGGAGGGTTAGATGAGCAGTTCTTC; CDR3 protein: CASSLLAGGLDEQFF
V gene: TRBV19; D gene: .; clone size: .; J gene: TRBJ1-2; CDR3 DNA: TGTGCCAGTAGTTCGTGGGAGGTCTATGGCTACACCTTC; CDR3 protein: CASSSWEVYGYTF
V gene: TRBV19; D gene: .; clone size: .; J gene: TRBJ2-2; CDR3 DNA: TGTGCCAGTAGTATCGCCGGCGGGGAGCTGTTTTTT; CDR3 protein: CASSIAGGELFF
V gene: TRBV28; D gene: .; clone size: .; J gene: TRBJ2-1; CDR3 DNA: TGTGCCAGCAGTGCTACAGGGATCGACTTAAATGAGCAGTTCTTC; CDR3 protein: CASSATGIDLNEQFF
V gene: TRBV11-2; D gene: TRBD1; clone size: few; J gene: TRBJ2-7; CDR3 DNA: TGTGCCAGCAGCCTCAGGACAGGGTCCATCTCCTACGAGCAGTACTTC; CDR3 protein: CASSLRTGSISYEQYF
V gene: TRBV28; D gene: .; clone size: .; J gene: TRBJ1-2; CDR3 DNA: TGTGCCAGCAGTTCGGCAGGGGAGAACTATGGCTACACCTTC; CDR3 protein: CASSSAGENYGYTF
V gene: TRBV5-1; D gene: TRBD1; clone size: .; J gene: TRBJ1-3; CDR3 DNA: TGCGCCAGCAGCCCAGGGGGCGGTGGAAACACCATATATTTT; CDR3 protein: CASSPGGGGNTIYF
V gene: TRBV11-3; D gene: .; clone size: once; J gene: TRBJ2-5; CDR3 DNA: TGTGCCAGCAGCTTCCTTCAAGAGACCCAGTACTTC; CDR3 protein: CASSFLQETQYF
V gene: TRBV19; D gene: .; clone size: .; J gene: TRBJ2-1; CDR3 DNA: TGTGCCAGTCGCTCCCTGACTAGCTCCTACAATGAGCAGTTCTTC; CDR3 protein: CASRSLTSSYNEQFF
V gene: TRBV7-3; D gene: TRBD2; clone size: .; J gene: TRBJ2-5; CDR3 DNA: TGTGCCAGCAGGCCGGGACTAGCGGGAGGGGAGACCCAGTACTTC; CDR3 protein: CASRPGLAGGETQYF
V gene: TRBV5-1; D gene: TRBD2; clone size: few; J gene: TRBJ2-1; CDR3 DNA: TGCGCCAGCAGCTCAGAGGGGAGGGTTAATACCTTAAGAGCGAGTAGCCACAATGAGCAGTTCTTC; CDR3 protein: CASSSEGRVNTLRASSHNEQFF
V gene: TRBV27; D gene: TRBD1; clone size: .; J gene: TRBJ1-6; CDR3 DNA: TGTGCCAGCAGTTTAAATAGACAGGGGAGTAAATCACCCCTCCACTTT; CDR3 protein: CASSLNRQGSKSPLHF
V gene: TRBV6-5; D gene: TRBD1; clone size: .; J gene: TRBJ1-2; CDR3 DNA: TGTGCCACCCGGGACAGGGAAAACTATGGCTACACCTTC; CDR3 protein: CATRDRENYGYTF
V gene: TRBV6-2/TRBV6-3; D gene: TRBD1; clone size: few; J gene: TRBJ2-2; CDR3 DNA: TGTGCCAGCAGTCGACAGGGTTTAAGAGGGGAGCTGTTTTTT; CDR3 protein: CASSRQGLRGELFF
V gene: TRBV6-4; D gene: TRBD1; clone size: .; J gene: TRBJ1-5; CDR3 DNA: TGTGCCAGCAGTGACCCACAGGGGCGCCGGGGGACCCAGCATTTT; CDR3 protein: CASSDPQGRRGTQHF
V gene: TRBV5-4; D gene: .; clone size: .; J gene: TRBJ1-4; CDR3 DNA: TGTGCCAGCAGCTTGACAGGGAGAGATGAAAAACTGTTTTTT; CDR3 protein: CASSLTGRDEKLFF
V gene: TRBV15; D gene: .; clone size: .; J gene: TRBJ2-3; CDR3 DNA: TGTGCCACCAGCAGAGATATCCGTTTCACAGATACGCAGTATTTT; CDR3 protein: CATSRDIRFTDTQYF
V gene: TRBV10-3; D gene: TRBD1; clone size: once; J gene: TRBJ2-7; CDR3 DNA: TGTGCCATCAGTGCGACAGGGTATAGCTACGAGCAGTACTTC; CDR3 protein: CAISATGYSYEQYF
V gene: TRBV2; D gene: .; clone size: .; J gene: TRBJ2-2; CDR3 DNA: TGTGCCAGCAGTGAATGGGACATTAACACCGGGGAGCTGTTTTTT; CDR3 protein: CASSEWDINTGELFF
V gene: TRBV5-1; D gene: TRBD1; clone size: .; J gene: TRBJ1-2; CDR3 DNA: TGCGCCAGCAGCCATGGACAGGGTGAGGGCTACACCTTC; CDR3 protein: CASSHGQGEGYTF
V gene: TRBV9; D gene: .; clone size: .; J gene: TRBJ1-2; CDR3 DNA: TGTGCCAGCAGCGTAGACCACAGGGCCGGCTACACCTTC; CDR3 protein: CASSVDHRAGYTF
V gene: TRBV28; D gene: .; clone size: .; J gene: TRBJ1-2; CDR3 DNA: TGTGCCAGCAGGTTCGCGGACACCCGGGTCCATGGCTACACCTTC; CDR3 protein: CASRFADTRVHGYTF
V gene: TRBV19; D gene: .; clone size: once; J gene: TRBJ1-5; CDR3 DNA: TGTGCCACCGCGGACATAATTTTAGGAAATAGCAATCAGCCCCAGCATTTT; CDR3 protein: CATADIILGNSNQPQHF
V gene: TRBV9; D gene: TRBD1; clone size: .; J gene: TRBJ1-1; CDR3 DNA: TGTGCCAGCAGCTCAGGGACAGCCGGGAACACTGAAGCTTTCTTT; CDR3 protein: CASSSGTAGNTEAFF
V gene: TRBV5-4; D gene: TRBD1; clone size: .; J gene: TRBJ1-2; CDR3 DNA: TGTGCCAGCAGCTGGTTAGGGACAGGGGGCGTTTCAGGCTATGGCTACACCTTC; CDR3 protein: CASSWLGTGGVSGYGYTF
V gene: TRBV28; D gene: TRBD1; clone size: .; J gene: TRBJ1-2; CDR3 DNA: TGTGCCAGCACCCAGGGGGCAACTAACTATGGCTACACCTTC; CDR3 protein: CASTQGATNYGYTF
V gene: TRBV25-1; D gene: TRBD1; clone size: .; J gene: TRBJ1-2; CDR3 DNA: TGTGCCAGCAGTGATTCAGGGGGGAGCTATGGCTACACCTTC; CDR3 protein: CASSDSGGSYGYTF